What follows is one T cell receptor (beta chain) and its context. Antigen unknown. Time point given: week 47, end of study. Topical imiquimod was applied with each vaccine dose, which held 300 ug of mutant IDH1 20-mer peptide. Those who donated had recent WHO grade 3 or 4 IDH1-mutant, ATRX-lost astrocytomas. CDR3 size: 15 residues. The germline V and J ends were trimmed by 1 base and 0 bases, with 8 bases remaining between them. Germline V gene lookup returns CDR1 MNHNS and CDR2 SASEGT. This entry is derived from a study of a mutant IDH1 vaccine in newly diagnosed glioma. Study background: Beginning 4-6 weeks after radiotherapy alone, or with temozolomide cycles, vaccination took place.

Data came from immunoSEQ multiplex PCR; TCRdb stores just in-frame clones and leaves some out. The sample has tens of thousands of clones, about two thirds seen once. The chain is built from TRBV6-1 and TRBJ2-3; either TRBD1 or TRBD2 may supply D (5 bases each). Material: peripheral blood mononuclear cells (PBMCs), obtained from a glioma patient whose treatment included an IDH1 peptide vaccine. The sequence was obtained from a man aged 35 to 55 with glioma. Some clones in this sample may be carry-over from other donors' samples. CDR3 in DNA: TGTGCCAGCAGTGAAGGGGGGTCTAGCACAGATACGCAGTATTTT. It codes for CASSEGGSSTDTQYF.